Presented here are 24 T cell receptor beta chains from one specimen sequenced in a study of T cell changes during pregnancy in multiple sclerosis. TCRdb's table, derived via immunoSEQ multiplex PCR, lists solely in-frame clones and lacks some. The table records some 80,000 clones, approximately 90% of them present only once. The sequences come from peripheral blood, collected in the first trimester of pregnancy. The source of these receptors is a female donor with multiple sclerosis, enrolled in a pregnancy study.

This CDR3 is CAIRTTSGVGNEQFF. As DNA, the CDR3 is TGTGCCATCAGAACGACTAGCGGGGTTGGTAATGAGCAGTTCTTC. The chain links TRBV10-3 to TRBJ2-1, with 11 bases lining up with TRBD2. The CDR3 spans 15 residues. The germline gives CDR1 ENHRY, CDR2 SYGVKD. After removal of 6 bases from V and 7 bases from J, the junction contained 8 bases not matched to a gene.

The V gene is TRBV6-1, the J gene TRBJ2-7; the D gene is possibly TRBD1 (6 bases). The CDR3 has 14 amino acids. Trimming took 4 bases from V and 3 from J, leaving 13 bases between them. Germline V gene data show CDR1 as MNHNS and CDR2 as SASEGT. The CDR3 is CASSVGQSHYEQYF. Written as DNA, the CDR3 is TGTGCCAGCAGTGTAGGACAGTCCCACTACGAGCAGTACTTC.

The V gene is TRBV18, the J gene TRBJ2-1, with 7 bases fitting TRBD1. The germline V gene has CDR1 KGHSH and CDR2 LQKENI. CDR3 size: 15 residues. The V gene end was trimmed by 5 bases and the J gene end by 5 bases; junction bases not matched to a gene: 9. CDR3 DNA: TGTGCCAGCTCAGCGACGGGACAGACCAACAATGAGCAGTTCTTC. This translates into CASSATGQTNNEQFF.

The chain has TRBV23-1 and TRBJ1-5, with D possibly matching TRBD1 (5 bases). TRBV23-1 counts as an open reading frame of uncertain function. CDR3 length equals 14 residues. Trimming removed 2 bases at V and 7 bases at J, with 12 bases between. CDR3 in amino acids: CASSQVRVRQPQHF. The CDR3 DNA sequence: TGCGCCAGCAGTCAAGTCAGGGTCAGGCAGCCCCAGCATTTT.

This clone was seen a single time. CDR3 nucleotide sequence: TGTGCCAGCAGCTTAGGCCACATGTCTGGAAACACCATATATTTT. Protein sequence: CASSLGHMSGNTIYF. V and J are TRBV11-2 and TRBJ1-3, with unresolved D. The CDR3 runs to 15 residues. CDR1 SGHAT and CDR2 FQNNGV come from the germline V gene. V lost 1 base and J lost 1, with 8 bases in between.

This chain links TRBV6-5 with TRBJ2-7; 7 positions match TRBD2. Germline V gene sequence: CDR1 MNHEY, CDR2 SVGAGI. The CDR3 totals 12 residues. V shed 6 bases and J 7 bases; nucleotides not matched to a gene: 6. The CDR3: CASRTGAGEQYF. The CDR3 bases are TGTGCCAGCAGAACTGGAGCGGGAGAGCAGTACTTC.

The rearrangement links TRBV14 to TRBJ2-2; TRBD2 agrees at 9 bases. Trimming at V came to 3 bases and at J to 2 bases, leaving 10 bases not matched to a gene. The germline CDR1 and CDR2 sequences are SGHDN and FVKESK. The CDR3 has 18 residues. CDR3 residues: CASSQLAGPLINTGELFF. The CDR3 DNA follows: TGTGCCAGCAGCCAGCTAGCGGGACCGTTGATTAACACCGGGGAGCTGTTTTTT.

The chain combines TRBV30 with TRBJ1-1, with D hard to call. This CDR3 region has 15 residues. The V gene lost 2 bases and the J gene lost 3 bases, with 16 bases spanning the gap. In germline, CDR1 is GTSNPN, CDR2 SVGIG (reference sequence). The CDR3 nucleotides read TGTGCCTGGAGTCCTGGAGGCATCTCGCACACTGAAGCTTTCTTT. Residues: CAWSPGGISHTEAFF.

CDR3 sequence (DNA): TGTGCCACCCGGACTACTAGCGGAGATACGCAGTATTTT. It is translated as CATRTTSGDTQYF. The rearrangement uses TRBV19 and TRBJ2-3, with 8 bases lining up with TRBD2. The CDR3 is 13 residues long. Germline assignment: CDR1 LNHDA and CDR2 SQIVND (reference sequence). V gave up 10 bases and J gave up 5 bases; unmatched junction bases: 8. Using reference TRBV19 and TRBJ2-3 for the parts outside the CDR3, the full variable domain is DGGITQSPKYLFRKEGQNVTLSCEQNLNHDAMYWYRQDPGQGLRLIYYSQIVNDFQKGDIAEGYSVSREKKESFPLTVTSAQKNPTAFYLCATRTTSGDTQYFGPGTRLTVL.

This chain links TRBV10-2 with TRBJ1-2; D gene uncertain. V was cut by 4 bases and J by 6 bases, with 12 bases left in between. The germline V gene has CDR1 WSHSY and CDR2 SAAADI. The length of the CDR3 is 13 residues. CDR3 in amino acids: CASSGGRINGYTF. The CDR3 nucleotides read TGCGCCAGCAGTGGAGGGCGGATAAATGGCTACACCTTC.

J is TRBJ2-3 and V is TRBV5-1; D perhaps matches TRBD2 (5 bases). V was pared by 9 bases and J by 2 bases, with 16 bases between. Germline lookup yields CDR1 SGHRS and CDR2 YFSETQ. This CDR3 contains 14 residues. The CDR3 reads CATKRTGNTDTQYF. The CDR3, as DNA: TGCGCCACCAAGAGGACTGGAAACACAGATACGCAGTATTTT.

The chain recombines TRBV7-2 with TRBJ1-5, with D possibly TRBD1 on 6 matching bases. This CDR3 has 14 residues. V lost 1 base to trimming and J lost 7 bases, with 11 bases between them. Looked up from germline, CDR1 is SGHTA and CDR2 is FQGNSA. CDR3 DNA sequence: TGTGCCAGCAGCTTAGAATCGACAGGCCAGCCCCAGCATTTT. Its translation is CASSLESTGQPQHF.

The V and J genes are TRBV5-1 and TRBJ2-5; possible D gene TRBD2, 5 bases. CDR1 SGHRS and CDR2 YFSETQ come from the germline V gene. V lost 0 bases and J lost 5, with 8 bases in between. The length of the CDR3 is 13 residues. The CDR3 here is CASSLGETETQYF. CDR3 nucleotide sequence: TGCGCCAGCAGCTTGGGGGAGACCGAGACCCAGTACTTC.

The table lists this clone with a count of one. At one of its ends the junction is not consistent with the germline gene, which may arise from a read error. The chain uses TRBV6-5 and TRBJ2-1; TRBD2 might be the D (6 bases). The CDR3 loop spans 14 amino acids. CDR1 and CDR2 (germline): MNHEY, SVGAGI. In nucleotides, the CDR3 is TGTGCCAGCAAAGGGCTAGCGTCCTCCAATGAGCAGTTCTTC. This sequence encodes CASKGLASSNEQFF.

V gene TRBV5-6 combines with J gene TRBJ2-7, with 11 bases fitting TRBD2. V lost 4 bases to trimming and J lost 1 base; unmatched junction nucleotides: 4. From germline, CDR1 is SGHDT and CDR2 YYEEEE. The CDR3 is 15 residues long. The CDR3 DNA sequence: TGTGCCAGCAGCGCAGGGACTAGCGGTTCCTACGAGCAGTACTTC. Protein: CASSAGTSGSYEQYF.

CDR3 DNA sequence: TGTGCCAGCAGCGTGGGACACCAGGATTCACCCCTCCACTTT. Translating gives CASSVGHQDSPLHF. V is TRBV9 and J is TRBJ1-6, with D perhaps TRBD1 (6 bases). Germline CDR1 and CDR2: SGDLS and YYNGEE. Trimming removed 2 bases at V and 8 bases at J, with 11 bases between. This CDR3 is 14 amino acids long.

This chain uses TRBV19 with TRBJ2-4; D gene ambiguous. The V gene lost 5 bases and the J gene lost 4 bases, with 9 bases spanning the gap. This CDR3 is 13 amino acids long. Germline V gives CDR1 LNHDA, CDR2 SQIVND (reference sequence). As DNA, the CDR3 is TGTGCCAGTAGTCAGGCTATGAAAAACATTCAGTACTTC. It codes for CASSQAMKNIQYF.

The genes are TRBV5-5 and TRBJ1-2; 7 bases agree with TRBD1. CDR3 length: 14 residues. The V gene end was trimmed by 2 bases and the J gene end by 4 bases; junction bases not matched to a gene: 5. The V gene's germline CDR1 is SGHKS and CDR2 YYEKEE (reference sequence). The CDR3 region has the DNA TGTGCCAGCAGCTTCGCGGCAGGGGGCTATGGCTACACCTTC. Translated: CASSFAAGGYGYTF.

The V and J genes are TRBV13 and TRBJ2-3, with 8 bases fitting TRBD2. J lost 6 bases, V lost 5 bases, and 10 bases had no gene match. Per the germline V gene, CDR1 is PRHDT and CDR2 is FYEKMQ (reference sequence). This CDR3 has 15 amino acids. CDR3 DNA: TGTGCCAGCAGCACCGGGAGGGCCGGGCCGGATACGCAGTATTTT. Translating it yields CASSTGRAGPDTQYF. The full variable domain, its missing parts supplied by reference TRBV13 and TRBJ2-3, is AAGVIQSPRHLIKEKRETATLKCYPIPRHDTVYWYQQGPGQDPQFLISFYEKMQSDKGSIPDRFSAQQFSDYHSELNMSSLELGDSALYFCASSTGRAGPDTQYFGPGTRLTVL.

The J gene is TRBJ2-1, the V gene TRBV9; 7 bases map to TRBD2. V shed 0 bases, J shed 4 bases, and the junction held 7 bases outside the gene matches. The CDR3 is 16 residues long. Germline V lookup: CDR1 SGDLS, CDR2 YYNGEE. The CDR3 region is CASSVEIAGGYNEQFF. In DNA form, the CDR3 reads TGTGCCAGCAGCGTAGAAATAGCGGGCGGGTACAATGAGCAGTTCTTC.

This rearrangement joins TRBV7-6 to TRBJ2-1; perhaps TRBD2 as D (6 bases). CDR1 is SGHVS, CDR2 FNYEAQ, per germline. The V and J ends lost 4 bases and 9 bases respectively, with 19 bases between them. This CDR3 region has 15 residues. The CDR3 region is CASSYDPALRGEQFF. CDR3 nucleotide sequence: TGTGCCAGCAGCTACGACCCGGCCTTGCGGGGTGAGCAGTTCTTC. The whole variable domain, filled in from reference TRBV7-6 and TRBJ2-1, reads GAGVSQSPRYKVTKRGQDVALRCDPISGHVSLYWYRQALGQGPEFLTYFNYEAQQDKSGLPNDRFSAERPEGSISTLTIQRTEQRDSAMYRCASSYDPALRGEQFFGPGTRLTVL.

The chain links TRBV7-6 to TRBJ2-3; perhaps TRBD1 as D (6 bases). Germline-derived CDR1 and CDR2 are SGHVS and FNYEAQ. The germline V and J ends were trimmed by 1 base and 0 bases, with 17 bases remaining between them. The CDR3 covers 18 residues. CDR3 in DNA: TGTGCCAGCAGCTTAGTCAGACAGGCCCGGGCTAGCACAGATACGCAGTATTTT. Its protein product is CASSLVRQARASTDTQYF.

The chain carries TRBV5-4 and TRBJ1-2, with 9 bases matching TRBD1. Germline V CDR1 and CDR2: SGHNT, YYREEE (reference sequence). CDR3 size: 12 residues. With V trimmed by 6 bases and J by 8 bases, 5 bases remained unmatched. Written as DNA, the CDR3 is TGTGCCAGCAACAACAGGGGGCAAGGCTACACCTTC. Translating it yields CASNNRGQGYTF.

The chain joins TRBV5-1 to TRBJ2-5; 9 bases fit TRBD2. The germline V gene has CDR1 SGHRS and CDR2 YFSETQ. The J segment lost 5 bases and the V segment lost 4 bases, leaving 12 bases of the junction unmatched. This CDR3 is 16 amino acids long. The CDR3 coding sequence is TGCGCCAGCAGCCCACCGGGGGCGGGAGGGCGTGAGACCCAGTACTTC. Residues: CASSPPGAGGRETQYF.